These T cell receptor beta chains were read from a single sample in a study of OX40 agonist ivuxolimab in advanced cancers. Profiled with immunoSEQ multiplex PCR; TCRdb holds only in-frame clones, not every one. This repertoire shows 57,000 or so clones, approximately 90% found once; its top ten account for 18%. Sequencing used CD4+ or CD8+ T cells sorted from blood, obtained in a trial of the OX40 agonist ivuxolimab. The origin of the receptors is an adult with an advanced solid tumor such as melanoma, head and neck, liver or kidney cancer. Both conserved end residues are part of each CDR3. The order of the fields is CDR3 protein, CDR3 DNA, clone size, J gene, V gene, D gene. A D gene is named only where the DNA matches it firmly. The size field is filled for only some rows; it gives once, few, many or a size class.

CASRDGAAGELFF,TGCGCCAGCAGGGACGGGGCTGCCGGGGAGCTGTTTTTT,once,TRBJ2-2,TRBV10-2,.
CASSQEAGQLYEQYF,TGCGCCAGCAGCCAAGAGGCAGGACAACTCTACGAGCAGTACTTC,.,TRBJ2-7,TRBV4-3,.
CASSRLAGVYNEQFF,TGTGCCAGCAGTCGACTAGCGGGAGTTTACAATGAGCAGTTCTTC,.,TRBJ2-1,TRBV2,TRBD2
CASSPLRGRGINEQYF,TGTGCCAGCAGCCCCCTCCGCGGCAGGGGGATAAACGAGCAGTACTTC,once,TRBJ2-7,TRBV27,TRBD1
CASSLIAGEFYEQYF,TGTGCCAGCAGCTTAATTGCGGGAGAGTTCTACGAGCAGTACTTC,.,TRBJ2-7,TRBV7-9,TRBD2
CASSYSTGSPLHF,TGTGCCAGCAGTTACTCGACGGGTTCACCCCTCCACTTT,.,TRBJ1-6,TRBV6-5,.
CASSNGGTIYF,TGTGCCAGCAGCAACGGGGGCACCATATATTTT,.,TRBJ1-3,TRBV7-2,.
CASSPLGGRAGDTQYF,TGTGCCAGCAGTCCCCTCGGCGGGAGGGCCGGGGATACGCAGTATTTT,.,TRBJ2-3,TRBV28,TRBD2
CASSLEGFQPQHF,TGTGCCAGCAGCTTAGAGGGGTTTCAGCCCCAGCATTTT,once,TRBJ1-5,TRBV7-2,.
CASSLVASQDEQFF,TGTGCCAGCAGCTTAGTGGCTAGTCAAGATGAGCAGTTCTTC,once,TRBJ2-1,TRBV13,.
CASSYPLRDEQFF,TGTGCCAGCAGTTACCCCCTGAGGGATGAGCAGTTCTTC,.,TRBJ2-1,TRBV28,.